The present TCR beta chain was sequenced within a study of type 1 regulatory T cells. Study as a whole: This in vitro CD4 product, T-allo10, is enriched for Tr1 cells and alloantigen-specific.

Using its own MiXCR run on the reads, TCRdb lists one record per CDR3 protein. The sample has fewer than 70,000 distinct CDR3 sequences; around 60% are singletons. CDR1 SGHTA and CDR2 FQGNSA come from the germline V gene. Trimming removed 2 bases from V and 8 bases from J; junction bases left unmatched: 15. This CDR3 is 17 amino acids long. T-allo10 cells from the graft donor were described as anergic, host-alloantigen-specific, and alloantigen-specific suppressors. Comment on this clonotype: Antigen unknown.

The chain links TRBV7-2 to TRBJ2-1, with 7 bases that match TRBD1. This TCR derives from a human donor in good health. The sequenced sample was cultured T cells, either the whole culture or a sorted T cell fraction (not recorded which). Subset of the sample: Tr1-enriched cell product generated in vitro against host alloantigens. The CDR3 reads CASSLPADRSSPDEQFF. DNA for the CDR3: TGTGCCAGCAGCTTACCCGCGGACAGGTCAAGTCCAGATGAGCAGTTCTTC.